The 20 T cell receptor beta chains reported below all come from one sample, sequenced in a study of Japanese encephalitis immunity and Zika vaccine responses. TCRdb re-derived calls from the 5' RACE reads in MiXCR, one entry per CDR3 protein. The sample lists hundreds of distinct CDR3 sequences, more than 7.5% occurring once. CFSE-labeled PBMCs were cultured 5 to 6 days with peptide pools, each at about 0.97 ug/mL. Live CD56-CD19-CD16-CD3+CD4+ cells with low CFSE were sorted unfixed as proliferating CD4 T cells. Specimen: antigen-activated CD4+ T cells from blood, cultured, collected during a Zika inactivated vaccine study. The origin of the receptors is an adult woman who received an inactivated Zika virus vaccine.

Relative to its sample, this clonotype is medium-sized. The V call is TRBV7-2, the J call TRBJ2-2; D possibly corresponds to TRBD2 (5 bases). The CDR3 runs to 16 residues. With 2 bases removed from V and 7 bases from J, the gap between germline ends came to 17 bases. Germline V gene lookup returns CDR1 SGHTA and CDR2 FQGNSA. The CDR3 here is CASSLRGPSPSGELFF. The DNA for the CDR3 is TGTGCCAGCAGCTTACGCGGGCCGAGTCCAAGCGGGGAGCTGTTTTTT.

In its sample, this clonotype is medium-sized. V usage is TRBV5-1 and J usage is TRBJ2-2; D is perhaps TRBD1 or TRBD2 (5 bases each). The CDR3 is 14 amino acids. V gave up 3 bases and J gave up 2 bases, with 8 bases separating them. Germline CDR1 SGHRS, CDR2 YFSETQ. This CDR3 is CASSWDVNTGELFF. CDR3 nucleotide sequence: TGCGCCAGCAGCTGGGACGTCAACACCGGGGAGCTGTTTTTT.

The chain links TRBV6-1 to TRBJ2-3, with a possible D match to TRBD2 (7 bases). The CDR3 is 14 amino acids. Germline V gene sequence: CDR1 MNHNS, CDR2 SASEGT. The germline V and J ends were trimmed by 8 bases and 6 bases, with 18 bases remaining between them. The DNA of the CDR3 is TGTGCCAGCGGAGAGAGGGGGGGCGGGGATACGCAGTATTTT. This translates into CASGERGGGDTQYF.

This clonotype is judged large (0.1 to 1%). The chain recombines TRBV7-2 with TRBJ1-1; weak D call: TRBD1 (6 bases). CDR1 and CDR2 (germline): SGHTA, FQGNSA. Trimming took off 5 bases at V and 11 bases at J, with 18 bases between the two ends. This CDR3 has 13 amino acids. DNA for the CDR3: TGTGCCAGCAGCCTGACGACAGGAGTGGCCGCTTTCTTT. It translates to CASSLTTGVAAFF.

This clonotype was found many times. This chain uses TRBV6-4 with TRBJ1-2, with 7 positions matching TRBD1. Germline loops: CDR1 MRHNA, CDR2 SNTAGT. CDR3 length: 14 amino acids. The trim removed 3 bases at V and 0 bases at J, leaving 1 base unmatched. The DNA of the CDR3 is TGTGCCAGCAGTGAGGACAGGACTAACTATGGCTACACCTTC. This translates into CASSEDRTNYGYTF.

This clonotype counts as medium-sized. V usage is TRBV18 and J usage is TRBJ2-2; possibly TRBD2 for D (6 bases). CDR3 length: 15 amino acids. CDR1 and CDR2 from the germline V gene are KGHSH and LQKENI. Trimming removed 4 bases from V and 1 base from J, with 10 bases in between. CDR3 region: CASSRDSGNTGELFF. CDR3 coding DNA: TGTGCCAGCTCACGAGATAGCGGGAACACCGGGGAGCTGTTTTTT.

Of note for this clonotype: One junction end disagrees with the germline gene, perhaps due to a read error. The chain uses TRBV18 and TRBJ2-7; maybe TRBD1 (6 bases). The CDR3 totals 9 residues. CDR1 and CDR2 from the germline V gene are KGHSH and LQKENI. CDR3 region: CASSPRQDF. CDR3 DNA: TGTGCCAGCTCACCCCGACAGGACTTC.

In its sample, this clonotype is medium-sized. The chain has TRBV7-8 and TRBJ1-2, with TRBD1 matching over 7 bases. CDR1 and CDR2 from the germline V gene are SGHVS and FQNEAQ. There are 15 residues in the CDR3. Unmatched junction bases numbered 7, after V lost 5 bases and J lost 1 base. The CDR3 loop is CASSLQGGVNYGYTF. The CDR3 DNA reads TGTGCCAGCAGCCTTCAGGGGGGGGTTAACTATGGCTACACCTTC.

By share, this clonotype ranks as medium-sized (0.01 to 0.1%). This chain connects TRBV7-9 to TRBJ2-7; D is possibly TRBD2 (5 bases). The CDR3 runs to 14 residues. Trimming left V 5 bases short and J 5 bases short, with 16 bases between. Germline CDR1 SEHNR, CDR2 FQNEAQ (reference sequence). CDR3 residues: CASSPRGLTNEQYF. CDR3 in DNA: TGTGCCAGCAGCCCTCGAGGGCTGACAAACGAGCAGTACTTC.

This clonotype is deemed medium-sized. The chain carries TRBV12-3 or TRBV12-4 and TRBJ1-5; 9 bases are shared with TRBD1. This CDR3 is 16 amino acids long. The junction had 7 bases not matched to a gene; V was cut back by 5 bases and J by 2 bases. The CDR3 loop is CASSQTGGSGNQPQHF. The DNA of the CDR3 is TGTGCCAGCAGTCAAACAGGGGGCTCGGGCAATCAGCCCCAGCATTTT.

This clonotype is medium-sized in the sample. The chain joins TRBV18 to TRBJ2-7; 7 bases match TRBD2. This CDR3 is 14 amino acids long. Germline-derived CDR1 and CDR2 are KGHSH and LQKENI. V shed 4 bases, J shed 2 bases, and the junction held 5 bases outside the gene matches. This chain's CDR3 is CASSLASGTYEQYF. As DNA, the CDR3 is TGTGCCAGCTCACTGGCTAGCGGAACCTACGAGCAGTACTTC. Combining the CDR3 with reference TRBV18 and TRBJ2-7 gives the whole variable domain NAGVMQNPRHLVRRRGQEARLRCSPMKGHSHVYWYRQLPEEGLKFMVYLQKENIIDESGMPKERFSAEFPKEGPSILRIQQVVRGDSAAYFCASSLASGTYEQYFGPGTRLTVT.

This clonotype rates as large. The rearrangement links TRBV7-2 to TRBJ2-2; D may be TRBD2 (7 bases). Germline V gives CDR1 SGHTA, CDR2 FQGNSA. The V gene lost 1 base and the J gene lost 5 bases, with 11 bases spanning the gap. CDR3 length equals 15 residues. The chain's CDR3 is CASSLDGGHTGELFF. Written as DNA, the CDR3 is TGTGCCAGCAGCTTAGACGGGGGGCATACCGGGGAGCTGTTTTTT.

This clonotype counts as large. The chain combines TRBV7-9 with TRBJ2-2; perhaps TRBD1 as D (6 bases). The germline V gene encodes CDR1 SEHNR and CDR2 FQNEAQ (reference sequence). The CDR3 covers 17 residues. Trimming took 8 bases from V and 0 from J, leaving 19 bases between them. In nucleotides, the CDR3 is TGTGCCAGCCCACCAACATTACAGGGACCGAACACCGGGGAGCTGTTTTTT. Translated: CASPPTLQGPNTGELFF.

By sample fraction, this clonotype is medium-sized. This chain links TRBV19 with TRBJ2-1, with no clear D. Trimming removed 0 bases at V and 4 bases at J, with 7 bases between. The CDR3 runs 14 residues. Per the germline V gene, CDR1 is LNHDA and CDR2 is SQIVND (reference sequence). In nucleotides, the CDR3 is TGTGCCAGTAGTATAGATTCAGGTTACAATGAGCAGTTCTTC. Residues: CASSIDSGYNEQFF.

This clonotype is medium-sized in the sample. The chain carries TRBV10-1 and TRBJ1-5; 7 bases are a match to TRBD1. This CDR3 region has 15 residues. Trimming at V came to 6 bases and at J to 3 bases, leaving 8 bases not matched to a gene. CDR1 WNHNN and CDR2 SYGVQD come from the germline V gene (reference sequence). The CDR3 nucleotides are TGCGCCAGCAGAGGGGGCAGGGGGTTCAATCAGCCCCAGCATTTT. Translated: CASRGGRGFNQPQHF.

This clonotype is deemed medium-sized. The chain combines TRBV6-2 or TRBV6-3 with TRBJ2-7; 13 bases are shared with TRBD2. The CDR3 loop spans 16 amino acids. J lost 0 bases, V lost 5 bases, and 4 bases had no gene match. CDR1 and CDR2 from the germline V gene are MNHEY and SVGEGT. CDR3 in DNA: TGTGCCAGCAGTCACGGACTAGCGGGGGTCTCCTACGAGCAGTACTTC. Amino acid sequence: CASSHGLAGVSYEQYF.

This clonotype is termed large (0.1 to 1%). J is TRBJ2-3 and V is TRBV12-3 or TRBV12-4, with 7 bases aligning to TRBD1. This CDR3 spans 13 amino acids. Trimming cost V 6 bases and J 1 base; bases outside gene matches: 1. This chain's CDR3 is CASSGQGTDTQYF. CDR3 in DNA: TGTGCCAGCAGCGGACAGGGCACAGATACGCAGTATTTT.

In this sample, this clonotype is medium-sized. V is TRBV6-2 or TRBV6-3 and J is TRBJ1-5, with TRBD1 matching 11 bases. V was pared by 5 bases and J by 7 bases, with 10 bases of the junction left unmatched. Germline CDR1 MNHEY, CDR2 SVGEGT. This CDR3 is built from 16 residues. CDR3 nucleotide sequence: TGTGCCAGCAGTCCCGGGGGACAGGGGGTTGGACAGCCCCAGCATTTT. Its protein product is CASSPGGQGVGQPQHF.

This clonotype was observed at least ten times. The J gene is TRBJ1-2, the V gene TRBV2; D call uncertain. The length of the CDR3 is 13 residues. Trimming took 8 bases from V and 5 from J, leaving 15 bases between them. Germline-derived CDR1 and CDR2 are SNHLY and FYNNEI. For the CDR3, the DNA is TGTGCCAGCGTGCTCCCTCTGGGGTATGGCTACACCTTC. Amino acids: CASVLPLGYGYTF.

Judged by abundance, this clonotype is hyperexpanded. The V and J genes are TRBV7-6 and TRBJ2-5; D might be TRBD2 (6 bases). Per germline, CDR1 SGHVS and CDR2 FNYEAQ. The CDR3 length is 14 residues. V gave up 2 bases and J gave up 5 bases, with 12 bases separating them. The CDR3 region has the DNA TGTGCCAGCAGCTTACGGACTCGGGGGGAGACCCAGTACTTC. Translated, it gives CASSLRTRGETQYF.